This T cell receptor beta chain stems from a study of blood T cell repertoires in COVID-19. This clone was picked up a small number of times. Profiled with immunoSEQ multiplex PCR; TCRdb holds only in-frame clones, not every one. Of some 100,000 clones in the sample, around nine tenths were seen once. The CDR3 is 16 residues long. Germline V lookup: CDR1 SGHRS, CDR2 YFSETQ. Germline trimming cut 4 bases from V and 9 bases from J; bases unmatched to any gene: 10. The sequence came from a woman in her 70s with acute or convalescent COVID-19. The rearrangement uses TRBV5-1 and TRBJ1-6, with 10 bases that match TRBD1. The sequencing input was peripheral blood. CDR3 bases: TGCGCCAGCAGCACAGACCGACAGGGGGCAAGTTCACCCCTCCACTTT. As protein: CASSTDRQGASSPLHF.